These 10 T cell receptor beta chains share one sample of origin, sequenced in a study of blood T cell repertoires in COVID-19. The data were produced by immunoSEQ multiplex PCR, yet TCRdb's version contains in-frame clones alone and is incomplete. The table includes approximately 290,000 clones, under 90% detected once. The sequencing sample was made of peripheral blood. The receptors stem from a woman younger than 45 with COVID-19, enrolled during active disease.

The chain carries TRBV5-4 and TRBJ2-7, with D possibly TRBD1 on 6 matching bases. Germline loops: CDR1 SGHNT, CDR2 YYREEE (reference sequence). The germline V and J ends were trimmed by 4 bases and 0 bases, with 11 bases remaining between them. The CDR3 loop spans 14 amino acids. The CDR3 spells CASSGLQGSYEQYF. The CDR3 coding sequence is TGTGCCAGCAGCGGCCTACAGGGCTCCTACGAGCAGTACTTC. The entire variable domain, with the rest obtained from reference TRBV5-4 and TRBJ2-7, is as follows: ETGVTQSPTHLIKTRGQQVTLRCSSQSGHNTVSWYQQALGQGPQFIFQYYREEENGRGNFPPRFSGLQFPNYSSELNVNALELDDSALYLCASSGLQGSYEQYFGPGTRLTVT.

The rearrangement joins TRBV3-1 (or the pseudogene TRBV3-2) to TRBJ1-2, with TRBD1 matching over 7 bases. Germline V gene data show CDR1 as LGHDT and CDR2 as YNNKEL (reference sequence). The CDR3 totals 16 residues. Trimming took 0 bases from V and 0 from J; bases not matched to a gene: 4. The CDR3 is CASSQDLGTANYGYTF. The CDR3 DNA is TGTGCCAGCAGCCAAGATCTCGGGACAGCTAACTATGGCTACACCTTC.

V usage is TRBV5-1 and J usage is TRBJ1-3; D is perhaps TRBD1 (6 bases). V lost 4 bases to trimming and J lost 1 base, with 12 bases between them. The CDR3 extends over 15 amino acids. CDR1 and CDR2 (germline): SGHRS, YFSETQ. The CDR3: CASSLTGTSGNTIYF. The DNA of the CDR3 is TGCGCCAGCAGCCTTACAGGGACATCTGGAAACACCATATATTTT.

This clone was observed a few times. This chain joins TRBV7-2 and TRBJ1-6, with a possible D match to TRBD1 (5 bases). Trimming took 5 bases from V and 2 from J, leaving 16 bases between them. CDR3 length: 17 residues. CDR1 and CDR2 from the germline V gene are SGHTA and FQGNSA. The CDR3 loop reads CASSVRAGWTYNSPLHF. The CDR3 DNA reads TGTGCCAGCAGCGTCAGGGCAGGGTGGACCTATAATTCACCCCTCCACTTT.

The chain recombines TRBV12-1 with TRBJ2-6; the listed D gene, TRBD1, was not tested against the DNA. TRBV12-1 is deemed a pseudogene. The length of the CDR3 is 19 residues. CDR3 nucleotide sequence: TGTGCCAGCAGCTTAGGACAGGAGTACACCTCTTCAGGGGCCAACGTCCTGACTTTC. This encodes CASSLGQEYTSSGANVLTF.

As to this clone: The same CDR3 can be traced to other DNA sequences in this sample. V usage is TRBV7-9 and J usage is TRBJ2-5; possible D gene TRBD1, 5 bases. CDR3 length: 12 residues. Trimming shortened V by 5 bases and J by 5 bases, and 9 bases separated the two germline ends. The V gene's germline CDR1 is SEHNR and CDR2 FQNEAQ (reference sequence). The CDR3 DNA sequence: TGTGCCAGCAGCCGCCAGGGTGAGACCCAGTACTTC. Amino acids: CASSRQGETQYF.

V usage is TRBV2 and J usage is TRBJ1-4, with D uncertain. This CDR3 region has 13 residues. Germline V gene data show CDR1 as SNHLY and CDR2 as FYNNEI. Deletions cut 5 bases from V and 0 bases from J, with 4 bases between. CDR3 residues: CASSPTTNEKLFF. In DNA form, the CDR3 reads TGTGCCAGCAGTCCTACAACTAATGAAAAACTGTTTTTT.

The chain joins TRBV28 to TRBJ2-5; D is perhaps TRBD2 (6 bases). Germline CDR1 and CDR2: MDHEN and SYDVKM. V gave up 6 bases and J gave up 6 bases, with 14 bases separating them. CDR3 size: 13 residues. CDR3 in amino acids: CASSPGRRQTQYF. In nucleotides, the CDR3 is TGTGCCAGCAGCCCGGGGAGGCGGCAGACCCAGTACTTC.

The V and J genes are TRBV19 and TRBJ2-7; D remains unclear. Trimming took 3 bases from V and 3 from J, leaving 9 bases between them. CDR1 is LNHDA and CDR2 is SQIVND in the germline V gene (reference sequence). The CDR3 is made up of 13 amino acids. The CDR3, as DNA: TGTGCCAGTAGTATCGGAGCCGACTACGAGCAGTACTTC. Its translation: CASSIGADYEQYF.

V usage is TRBV9 and J usage is TRBJ2-5; D remains ambiguous. Trimming took 0 bases from V and 2 from J, leaving 8 bases between them. Germline CDR1 reads SGDLS; CDR2 reads YYNGEE. This CDR3 region has 14 residues. The CDR3 sequence is CASSVGHRQETQYF. The CDR3 DNA follows: TGTGCCAGCAGCGTAGGACATAGACAAGAGACCCAGTACTTC.